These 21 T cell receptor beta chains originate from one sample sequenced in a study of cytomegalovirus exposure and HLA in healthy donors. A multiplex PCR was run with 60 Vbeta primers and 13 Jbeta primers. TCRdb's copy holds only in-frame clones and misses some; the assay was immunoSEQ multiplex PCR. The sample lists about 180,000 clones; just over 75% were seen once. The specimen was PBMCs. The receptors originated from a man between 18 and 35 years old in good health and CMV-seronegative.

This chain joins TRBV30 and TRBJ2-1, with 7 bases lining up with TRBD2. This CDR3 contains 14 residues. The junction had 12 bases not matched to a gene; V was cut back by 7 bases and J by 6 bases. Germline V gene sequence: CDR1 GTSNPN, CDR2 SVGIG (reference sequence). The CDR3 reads CASTGGGPGNEQFF. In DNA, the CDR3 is TGTGCCTCTACTGGGGGAGGGCCGGGCAATGAGCAGTTCTTC.

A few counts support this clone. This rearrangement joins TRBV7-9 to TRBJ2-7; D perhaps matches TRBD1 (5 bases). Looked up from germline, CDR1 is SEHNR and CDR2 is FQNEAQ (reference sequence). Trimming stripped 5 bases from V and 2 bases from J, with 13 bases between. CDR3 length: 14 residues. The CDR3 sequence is CASSPRTGAYEQYF. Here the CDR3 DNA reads TGTGCCAGCAGCCCCCGAACAGGAGCCTACGAGCAGTACTTC. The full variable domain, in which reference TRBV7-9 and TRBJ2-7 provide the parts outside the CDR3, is DTGVSQNPRHKITKRGQNVTFRCDPISEHNRLYWYRQTLGQGPEFLTYFQNEAQLEKSRLLSDRFSAERPKGSFSTLEIQRTEQGDSAMYLCASSPRTGAYEQYFGPGTRLTVT.

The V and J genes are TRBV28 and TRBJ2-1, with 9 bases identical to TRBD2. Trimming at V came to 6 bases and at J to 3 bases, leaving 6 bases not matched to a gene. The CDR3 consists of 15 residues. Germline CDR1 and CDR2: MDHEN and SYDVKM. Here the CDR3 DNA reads TGTGCCAGCAGGGCTAGCGGGACCTACTACAATGAGCAGTTCTTC. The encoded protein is CASRASGTYYNEQFF.

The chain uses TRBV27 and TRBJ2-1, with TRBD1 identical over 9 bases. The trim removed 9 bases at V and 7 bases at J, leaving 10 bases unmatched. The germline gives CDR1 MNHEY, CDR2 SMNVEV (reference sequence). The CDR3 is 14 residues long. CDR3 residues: CARRRDREHNEQFF. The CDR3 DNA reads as TGTGCCAGGCGCCGGGACAGGGAACATAATGAGCAGTTCTTC.

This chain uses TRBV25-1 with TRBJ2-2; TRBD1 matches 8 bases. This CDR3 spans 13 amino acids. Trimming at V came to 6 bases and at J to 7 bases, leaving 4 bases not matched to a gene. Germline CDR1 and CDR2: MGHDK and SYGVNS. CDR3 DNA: TGTGCCAGCAGGCGACAGGGGTACGGGGAGCTGTTTTTT. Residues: CASRRQGYGELFF.

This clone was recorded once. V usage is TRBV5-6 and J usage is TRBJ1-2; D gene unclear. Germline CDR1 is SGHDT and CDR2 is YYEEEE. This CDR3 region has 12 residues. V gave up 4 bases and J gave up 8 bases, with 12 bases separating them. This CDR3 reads CASSPGLRGYTF. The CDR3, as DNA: TGTGCCAGCAGCCCGGGGTTGCGGGGCTACACCTTC.

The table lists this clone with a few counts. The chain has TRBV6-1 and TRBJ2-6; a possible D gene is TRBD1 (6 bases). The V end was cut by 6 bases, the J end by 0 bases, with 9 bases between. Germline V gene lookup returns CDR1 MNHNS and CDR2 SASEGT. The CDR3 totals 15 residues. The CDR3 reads CASRAQGSGANVLTF. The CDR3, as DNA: TGTGCCAGCAGGGCACAGGGCTCTGGGGCCAACGTCCTGACTTTC.

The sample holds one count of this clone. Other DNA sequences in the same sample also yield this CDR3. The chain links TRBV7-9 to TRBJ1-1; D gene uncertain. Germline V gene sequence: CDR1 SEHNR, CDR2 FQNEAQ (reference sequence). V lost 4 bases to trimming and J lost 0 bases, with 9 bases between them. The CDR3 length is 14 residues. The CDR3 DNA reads TGTGCCAGCAGCTCGAGAACGGTGAACACTGAAGCTTTCTTT. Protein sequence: CASSSRTVNTEAFF.

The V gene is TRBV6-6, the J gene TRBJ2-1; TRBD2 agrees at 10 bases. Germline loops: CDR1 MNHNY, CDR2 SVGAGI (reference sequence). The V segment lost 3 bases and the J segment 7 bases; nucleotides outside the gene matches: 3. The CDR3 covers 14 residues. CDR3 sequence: CASSYLAGANEQFF. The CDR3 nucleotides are TGTGCCAGCAGTTATCTAGCGGGAGCTAATGAGCAGTTCTTC.

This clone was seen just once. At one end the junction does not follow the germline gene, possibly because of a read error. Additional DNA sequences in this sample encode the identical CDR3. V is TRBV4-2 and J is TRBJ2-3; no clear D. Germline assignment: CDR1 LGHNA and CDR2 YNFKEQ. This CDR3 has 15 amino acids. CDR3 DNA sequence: TGTGCCAGCAGCCAAGTTTACGCGGCTGAAGATACACAGTATTTT. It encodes CASSQVYAAEDTQYF.

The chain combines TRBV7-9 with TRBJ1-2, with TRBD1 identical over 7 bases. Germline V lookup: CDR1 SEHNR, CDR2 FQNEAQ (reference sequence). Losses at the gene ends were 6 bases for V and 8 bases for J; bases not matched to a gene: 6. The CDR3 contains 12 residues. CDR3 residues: CASRGDRRGYTF. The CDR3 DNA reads TGTGCCAGCAGGGGGGACAGACGGGGCTACACCTTC. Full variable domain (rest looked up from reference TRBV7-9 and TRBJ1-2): DTGVSQNPRHKITKRGQNVTFRCDPISEHNRLYWYRQTLGQGPEFLTYFQNEAQLEKSRLLSDRFSAERPKGSFSTLEIQRTEQGDSAMYLCASRGDRRGYTFGSGTRLTVV.

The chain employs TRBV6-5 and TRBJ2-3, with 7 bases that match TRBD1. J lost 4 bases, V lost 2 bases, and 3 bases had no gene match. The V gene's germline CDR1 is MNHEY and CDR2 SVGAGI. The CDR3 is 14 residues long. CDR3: CASSYGTVSDTQYF. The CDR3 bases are TGTGCCAGCAGTTACGGGACAGTTTCAGATACGCAGTATTTT.

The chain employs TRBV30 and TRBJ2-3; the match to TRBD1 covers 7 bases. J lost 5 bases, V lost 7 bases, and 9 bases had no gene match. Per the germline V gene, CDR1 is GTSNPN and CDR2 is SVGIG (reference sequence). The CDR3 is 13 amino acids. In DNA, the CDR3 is TGTGCCTCTACAGAGAGGACAGGAGATACGCAGTATTTT. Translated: CASTERTGDTQYF.

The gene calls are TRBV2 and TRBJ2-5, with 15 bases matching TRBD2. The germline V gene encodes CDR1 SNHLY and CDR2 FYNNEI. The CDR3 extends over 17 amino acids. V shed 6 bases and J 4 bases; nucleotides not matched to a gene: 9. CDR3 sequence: CASRPGLAGGPVETQYF. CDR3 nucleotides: TGTGCCAGCAGACCAGGACTAGCGGGGGGGCCGGTAGAGACCCAGTACTTC.

CDR3 amino acids: CASSKGSGYDETQYF. DNA of the CDR3: TGTGCCAGCAGCAAGGGGTCAGGGTACGATGAGACCCAGTACTTC. This chain links TRBV5-8 with TRBJ2-5; TRBD1 might be the D (5 bases). CDR3 length equals 15 residues. The germline gives CDR1 SGHTS, CDR2 YDEGEE. Trimming cost V 4 bases and J 5 bases, with 18 bases left between them.

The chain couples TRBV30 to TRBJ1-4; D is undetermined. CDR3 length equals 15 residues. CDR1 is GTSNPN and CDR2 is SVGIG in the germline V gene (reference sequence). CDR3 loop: CVFFKQKAAYEKLFF. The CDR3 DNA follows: TGTGTTTTTTTCAAGCAGAAGGCGGCATACGAAAAACTGTTTTTT.

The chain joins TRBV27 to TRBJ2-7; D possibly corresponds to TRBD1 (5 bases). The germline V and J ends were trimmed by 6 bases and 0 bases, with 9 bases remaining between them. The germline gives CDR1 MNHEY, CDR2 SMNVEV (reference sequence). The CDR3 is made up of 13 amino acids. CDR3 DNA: TGTGCCAGCAGAGGGGAACCCTCCTACGAGCAGTACTTC. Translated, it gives CASRGEPSYEQYF.

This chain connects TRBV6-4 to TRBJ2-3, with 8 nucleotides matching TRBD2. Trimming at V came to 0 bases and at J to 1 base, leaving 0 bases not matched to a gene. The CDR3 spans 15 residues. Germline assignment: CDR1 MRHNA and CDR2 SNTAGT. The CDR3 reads CASSDSSGGTDTQYF. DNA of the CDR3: TGTGCCAGCAGTGACTCTAGCGGGGGCACAGATACGCAGTATTTT.

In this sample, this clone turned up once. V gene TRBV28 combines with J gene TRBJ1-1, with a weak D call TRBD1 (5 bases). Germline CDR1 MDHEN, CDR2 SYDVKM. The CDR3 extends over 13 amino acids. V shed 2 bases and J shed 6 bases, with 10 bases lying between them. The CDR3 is CASSLQGGAEAFF. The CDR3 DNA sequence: TGTGCCAGCAGTTTACAGGGTGGCGCTGAAGCTTTCTTT. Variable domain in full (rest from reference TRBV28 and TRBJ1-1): DVKVTQSSRYLVKRTGEKVFLECVQDMDHENMFWYRQDPGLGLRLIYFSYDVKMKEKGDIPEGYSVSREKKERFSLILESASTNQTSMYLCASSLQGGAEAFFGQGTRLTVV.

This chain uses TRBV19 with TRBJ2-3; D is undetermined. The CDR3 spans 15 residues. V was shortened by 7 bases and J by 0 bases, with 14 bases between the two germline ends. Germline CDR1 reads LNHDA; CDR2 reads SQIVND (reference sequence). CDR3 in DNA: TGTGCCAGTACCGCTCAGGATTCTAGCACAGATACGCAGTATTTT. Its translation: CASTAQDSSTDTQYF.

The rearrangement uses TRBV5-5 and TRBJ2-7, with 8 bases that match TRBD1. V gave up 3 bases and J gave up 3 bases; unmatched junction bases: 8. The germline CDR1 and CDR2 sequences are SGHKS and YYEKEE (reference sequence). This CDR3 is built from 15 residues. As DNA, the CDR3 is TGTGCCAGCAGCTGGGCAGGGGGCTTAAGCTACGAGCAGTACTTC. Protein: CASSWAGGLSYEQYF.